What follows are 21 T cell receptor beta chains derived from one specimen sequenced in a study of long-term antiretroviral therapy in people with HIV. It was version v3.0 of the immunoSEQ assay that was run at survey level. The protocol was immunoSEQ multiplex PCR, while the TCRdb copy is restricted to in-frame clones and leaves out a portion. The sample has about 41,000 clones; about 95% are singletons. This specimen consisted of unsorted PBMCs, obtained roughly 9.4 years after starting antiretroviral therapy. Source of these receptors: a man aged 30 to 45 with HIV.

This chain joins TRBV4-1 and TRBJ2-1; 10 nucleotides line up with TRBD2. The CDR3 covers 17 residues. CDR1 and CDR2 (germline): MGHRA, YSYEKL. J lost 10 bases, V lost 0 bases, and 12 bases had no gene match. The DNA for the CDR3 is TGCGCCAGCAGCCAAGATCCGGCCAGCGGGGGGGCCGGAGAGCAGTTCTTC. Encoded protein: CASSQDPASGGAGEQFF.

The V gene is TRBV9, the J gene TRBJ2-2; 10 nucleotides line up with TRBD1. This CDR3 is built from 15 residues. In germline, CDR1 is SGDLS, CDR2 YYNGEE. After removal of 4 bases from V and 7 bases from J, the junction contained 7 bases not matched to a gene. CDR3 in amino acids: CASSLGTGVVGELFF. The CDR3 region has the DNA TGTGCCAGCAGCTTAGGGACAGGGGTGGTCGGGGAGCTGTTTTTT.

DNA of the CDR3: TGTGCCAGCAGGAGCCGGGGGGGACAATCCTACGAGCAGTACTTC. This gives the protein CASRSRGGQSYEQYF. V is TRBV2 and J is TRBJ2-7; 8 bases are a match to TRBD2. Per the germline V gene, CDR1 is SNHLY and CDR2 is FYNNEI. This CDR3 contains 15 residues. Trimming cost V 6 bases and J 1 base; bases outside gene matches: 8. The variable domain in full, with the rest retrieved from reference TRBV2 and TRBJ2-7, is EPEVTQTPSHQVTQMGQEVILRCVPISNHLYFYWYRQILGQKVEFLVSFYNNEISEKSEIFDDQFSVERPDGSNFTLKIRSTKLEDSAMYFCASRSRGGQSYEQYFGPGTRLTVT.

This chain joins TRBV4-1 and TRBJ2-7, with D maybe TRBD2 (6 bases). This CDR3 region has 14 residues. Germline loops: CDR1 MGHRA, CDR2 YSYEKL. Trimming took 0 bases from V and 3 from J, leaving 9 bases between them. The CDR3 is CASSQEEGFYEQYV. CDR3 sequence (DNA): TGCGCCAGCAGCCAAGAGGAGGGCTTCTACGAGCAGTACGTC.

The chain combines TRBV11-2 with TRBJ2-7; D might be TRBD1 or TRBD2, each matching 6 bases. This CDR3 region has 12 residues. Germline loops: CDR1 SGHAT, CDR2 FQNNGV. Trimming removed 8 bases at V and 5 bases at J, with 13 bases between. CDR3 loop: CASGLRGDEQYF. CDR3 nucleotide sequence: TGTGCCAGCGGACTAAGGGGGGACGAGCAGTACTTC.

The chain uses TRBV7-3 and TRBJ2-6; possible D gene TRBD1, 5 bases. The germline CDR1 and CDR2 sequences are SGHTA and FQGTGA. V lost 0 bases to trimming and J lost 2 bases, with 11 bases between them. The CDR3 is 17 amino acids. Here the CDR3 DNA reads TGTGCCAGCAGCTTAACGGCAGGGAATCCTGGGGCCAACGTCCTGACTTTC. Its protein is CASSLTAGNPGANVLTF. The whole variable domain, remainder taken from reference TRBV7-3 and TRBJ2-6, is GAGVSQTPSNKVTEKGKYVELRCDPISGHTALYWYRQSLGQGPEFLIYFQGTGAADDSGLPNDRFFAVRPEGSVSTLKIQRTERGDSAVYLCASSLTAGNPGANVLTFGAGSRLTVL.

In its sample, this clone was seen once. The genes are TRBV27 and TRBJ2-2; possibly TRBD1 or TRBD2 for D (7 bases each). Deletions cut 5 bases from V and 2 bases from J, with 15 bases between. The germline V gene has CDR1 MNHEY and CDR2 SMNVEV (reference sequence). This CDR3 has 16 residues. The CDR3 sequence: CASSPRQGLNTGELFF. The CDR3 bases are TGTGCCAGCAGTCCACGACAGGGACTAAACACCGGGGAGCTGTTTTTT.

The rearrangement joins TRBV4-2 to TRBJ2-7, with TRBD1 matching 10 bases. Germline CDR1 reads LGHNA; CDR2 reads YNFKEQ. The CDR3 consists of 15 residues. V was pared by 1 base and J by 2 bases, with 2 bases of the junction left unmatched. The CDR3 DNA reads TGTGCCAGCAGCCAAGCCGGACAGGGGGCCTACGAGCAGTACTTC. Translated: CASSQAGQGAYEQYF.

This rearrangement joins TRBV27 to TRBJ1-5; 7 bases fit TRBD1. The CDR3 is made up of 14 amino acids. The trim removed 5 bases at V and 6 bases at J, leaving 7 bases unmatched. Per germline, CDR1 MNHEY and CDR2 SMNVEV (reference sequence). CDR3 in amino acids: CASSAQGGAQPQHF. The CDR3, as DNA: TGTGCCAGCAGTGCTCAGGGGGGTGCTCAGCCCCAGCATTTT.

This clone was seen a single time. The chain is built from TRBV5-6 and TRBJ2-1, with 14 bases fitting TRBD2. The V segment lost 3 bases and the J segment 1 base; nucleotides outside the gene matches: 9. The CDR3 loop spans 19 amino acids. Germline values: CDR1 SGHDT, CDR2 YYEEEE. CDR3 region: CASSSPGLAGATSYNEQFF. CDR3 DNA: TGTGCCAGCAGCTCTCCGGGACTAGCGGGGGCAACTTCCTACAATGAGCAGTTCTTC.

The rearrangement uses TRBV5-5 and TRBJ1-5; D may be TRBD1 (6 bases). The CDR3 is 15 residues long. Per the germline V gene, CDR1 is SGHKS and CDR2 is YYEKEE (reference sequence). V lost 3 bases and J lost 3, with 13 bases in between. The CDR3 is CASSWGHGANQPQHF. CDR3 nucleotide sequence: TGTGCCAGCAGCTGGGGACATGGCGCCAATCAGCCCCAGCATTTT.

The chain links TRBV18 to TRBJ1-4, with a tentative D call TRBD1 (5 bases). Trimming stripped 2 bases from V and 7 bases from J, with 20 bases between. The CDR3 is 17 residues long. CDR1 is KGHSH, CDR2 LQKENI, per germline. The CDR3 DNA sequence: TGTGCCAGCTCACCATCGGGGAATGGGGCGGCGCCTGAAAAACTGTTTTTT. Translated, it gives CASSPSGNGAAPEKLFF.

The V gene is TRBV5-4, the J gene TRBJ2-2, with 7 nucleotides matching TRBD1. This CDR3 has 15 amino acids. CDR1 and CDR2 from the germline V gene are SGHNT and YYREEE (reference sequence). V shed 2 bases, J shed 4 bases, and the junction held 5 bases outside the gene matches. Here the CDR3 reads CASSFGTDATGELFF. The DNA of the CDR3 is TGTGCCAGCAGCTTTGGGACAGACGCCACCGGGGAGCTGTTTTTT.

This clone was recorded once. The rearrangement uses TRBV29-1 and TRBJ2-5, with D unclear. Trimming stripped 1 base from V and 0 bases from J, with 3 bases between. The CDR3 totals 12 residues. Germline CDR1 SQVTM, CDR2 ANQGSEA. CDR3: CSVEGHQETQYF. The CDR3 bases are TGCAGCGTTGAAGGTCACCAAGAGACCCAGTACTTC.

The chain combines TRBV5-1 with TRBJ1-3; no definite D call. Germline CDR1 reads SGHRS; CDR2 reads YFSETQ. The ends were cut back, 4 bases at V and 0 bases at J, with 14 bases in the middle. The CDR3 has 16 residues. CDR3: CASSRMGSRSGNTIYF. CDR3 nucleotide sequence: TGCGCCAGCAGCCGAATGGGGTCCCGCTCTGGAAACACCATATATTTT.

This clone appeared a few times. This rearrangement joins TRBV27 to TRBJ1-6; possible D gene TRBD1, 5 bases. Trimming took 5 bases from V and 9 from J, leaving 17 bases between them. This CDR3 is built from 15 residues. The germline V gene has CDR1 MNHEY and CDR2 SMNVEV (reference sequence). The CDR3 loop is CASSLTGTGGSPLHF. The CDR3 nucleotides are TGTGCCAGCAGTCTCACCGGGACCGGGGGTTCACCCCTCCACTTT.

V gene TRBV5-6 combines with J gene TRBJ1-1; D gene unclear. From germline, CDR1 is SGHDT and CDR2 YYEEEE. CDR3 length equals 14 residues. Trimming took off 1 base at V and 3 bases at J, with 10 bases between the two ends. The CDR3 DNA sequence: TGTGCCAGCAGCTTGTGGTTAACAGACACTGAAGCTTTCTTT. Translation gives CASSLWLTDTEAFF.

The chain links TRBV6-1 to TRBJ2-2; 8 bases map to TRBD1. Germline V CDR1 and CDR2: MNHNS, SASEGT. This CDR3 contains 14 residues. V trimming: 8 bases; J trimming: 2 bases; junction bases outside the gene matches: 4. DNA of the CDR3: TGTGCCAGCGACAGGGGCACAAACACCGGGGAGCTGTTTTTT. It translates to CASDRGTNTGELFF.

The chain recombines TRBV7-3 with TRBJ2-1; the D call may be TRBD1 or TRBD2 (5 bases each). The germline V gene encodes CDR1 SGHTA and CDR2 FQGTGA. There are 15 residues in the CDR3. V lost 1 base and J 3 bases, leaving 10 bases between the germline ends. CDR3: CASSLNRDHYNEQFF. As DNA, the CDR3 is TGTGCCAGCAGCTTAAACCGGGACCACTACAATGAGCAGTTCTTC. The entire variable domain, with the rest obtained from reference TRBV7-3 and TRBJ2-1, is as follows: GAGVSQTPSNKVTEKGKYVELRCDPISGHTALYWYRQSLGQGPEFLIYFQGTGAADDSGLPNDRFFAVRPEGSVSTLKIQRTERGDSAVYLCASSLNRDHYNEQFFGPGTRLTVL.

The chain links TRBV2 to TRBJ1-2; D remains unclear. Trimming removed 4 bases from V and 8 bases from J, with 17 bases in between. CDR1 and CDR2 (germline): SNHLY, FYNNEI. This CDR3 region has 14 residues. CDR3 residues: CASSARTVSAGYTF. The DNA of the CDR3 is TGTGCCAGCAGTGCGCGGACGGTGTCGGCGGGCTACACCTTC.

The chain has TRBV28 and TRBJ1-1; D is undetermined. V lost 2 bases and J lost 4, with 8 bases in between. The CDR3 has 13 residues. Germline lookup yields CDR1 MDHEN and CDR2 SYDVKM. The CDR3 DNA is TGTGCCAGCAGTTTAGGACGTAGCACTGAAGCTTTCTTT. This translates into CASSLGRSTEAFF. The full variable domain, in which reference TRBV28 and TRBJ1-1 provide the parts outside the CDR3, is DVKVTQSSRYLVKRTGEKVFLECVQDMDHENMFWYRQDPGLGLRLIYFSYDVKMKEKGDIPEGYSVSREKKERFSLILESASTNQTSMYLCASSLGRSTEAFFGQGTRLTVV.